This TCR beta chain was observed in a study of shared clonotypes between healthy human individuals. V was pared by 2 bases and J by 2 bases, with 19 bases between. Germline CDR1 and CDR2: MNHEY and SMNVEV (reference sequence). The CDR3 length is 17 residues. Produced via immunoSEQ multiplex PCR; TCRdb's table is partial and in-frame only. The top ten clones hold 10% of a sample with approximately 350,000 clones, 74% of them seen once. The receptor was isolated from a man aged 25 to 40 in good health. This chain uses TRBV27 with TRBJ2-7, with D tentatively TRBD1 or TRBD2 (5 bases each). Sequencing used memory CD4+ T cells sorted from blood. Sample subset: CD45RA-negative fraction. CDR3 DNA: TGTGCCAGCAGTTTAACCGCTGAGGGGCGTAGTACCTACGAGCAGTACTTC. Its protein is CASSLTAEGRSTYEQYF.